These 3 T cell receptor beta chains share one sample of origin, sequenced in a study of T-cell memory formation after mild COVID-19. TCRdb used MiXCR to reprocess the 5' RACE reads, holding one entry per CDR3 protein. Found here are about half a million distinct CDR3 sequences, around a sixth of them singletons; the top ten hold approximately 13%. Sequenced: PBMCs or a T cell subset sorted from them (not recorded which). The source of these receptors is an adult woman who had mild COVID-19 (a few samples of this study predate the infection). Cell type and time point are not known.

There are a few counts of this clonotype. The J gene is TRBJ2-5, the V gene TRBV6-4; 7 nucleotides align to TRBD2. The junction had 10 bases not matched to a gene; V was cut back by 5 bases and J by 4 bases. CDR3 length equals 15 residues. CDR1 and CDR2 from the germline V gene are MRHNA and SNTAGT. This chain's CDR3 is CASSMTAGRGETQYF. The CDR3 nucleotides read TGTGCCAGCAGTATGACAGCGGGGAGAGGAGAGACCCAGTACTTC.

This clonotype was seen a few times. The chain carries TRBV7-9 and TRBJ2-7, with TRBD1 matching over 8 bases. Losses at the gene ends were 2 bases for V and 2 bases for J; bases not matched to a gene: 5. The CDR3 is 15 residues long. The germline gives CDR1 SEHNR, CDR2 FQNEAQ (reference sequence). CDR3 DNA sequence: TGTGCCAGCAGCTTACCGGGACAGGCAACCTACGAGCAGTACTTC. This codes for CASSLPGQATYEQYF.

This clonotype has ten or more counts. V is TRBV7-2 and J is TRBJ2-1; no definite D call. The CDR3 length is 12 residues. The germline V gene encodes CDR1 SGHTA and CDR2 FQGNSA. V was shortened by 5 bases and J by 5 bases, with 7 bases between the two germline ends. The CDR3 region is CASSPLNNEQFF. CDR3 in DNA: TGTGCCAGCAGCCCACTGAACAATGAGCAGTTCTTC.